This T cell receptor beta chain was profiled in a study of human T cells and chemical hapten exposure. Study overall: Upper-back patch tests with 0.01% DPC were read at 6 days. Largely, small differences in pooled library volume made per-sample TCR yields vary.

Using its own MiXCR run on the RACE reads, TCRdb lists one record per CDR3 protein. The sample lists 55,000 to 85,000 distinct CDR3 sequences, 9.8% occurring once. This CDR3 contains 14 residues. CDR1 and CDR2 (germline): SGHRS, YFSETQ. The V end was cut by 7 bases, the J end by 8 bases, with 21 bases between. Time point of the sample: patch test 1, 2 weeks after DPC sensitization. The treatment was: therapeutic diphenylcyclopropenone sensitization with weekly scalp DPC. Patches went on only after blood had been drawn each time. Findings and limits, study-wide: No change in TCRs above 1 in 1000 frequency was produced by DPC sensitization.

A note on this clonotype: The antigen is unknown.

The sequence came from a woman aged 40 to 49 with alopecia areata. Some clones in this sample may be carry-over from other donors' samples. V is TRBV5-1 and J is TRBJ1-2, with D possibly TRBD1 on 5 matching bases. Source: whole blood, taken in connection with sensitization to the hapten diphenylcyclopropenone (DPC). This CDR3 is CASAPVGGWRGYTF. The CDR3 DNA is TGCGCCAGCGCCCCGGTGGGGGGATGGCGAGGCTACACCTTC.